The 14 T cell receptor beta chains listed next were all sequenced from one sample in a study of CD8 T cells in Susac syndrome. RNA was extracted with the RNeasy kit, and a quantity of about 0.5 to 1 ug was reverse transcribed using random hexamers. A single record per CDR3 protein comes from TCRdb applying MiXCR to the immunoSEQ multiplex PCR reads. The sample records 120,000 to 150,000 distinct CDR3 sequences, 94% being singletons. Specimen: CD8+ T cells from PBMCs. The origin of the receptors is a human donor in good health.

This CDR3 is CASKLAGENYEQYF. The CDR3 DNA is TGTGCCAGCAAACTAGCGGGAGAGAACTACGAGCAGTACTTC. The V call is TRBV12-3 or TRBV12-4, the J call TRBJ2-7, with 11 bases matching TRBD2. The V and J ends lost 7 bases and 3 bases, in that order; junction bases with no gene match: 5. The CDR3 has 14 amino acids.

The rearrangement links TRBV11-2 to TRBJ2-7, with D tentatively TRBD1 (6 bases). This CDR3 has 14 amino acids. Germline-derived CDR1 and CDR2 are SGHAT and FQNNGV. Deletions cut 5 bases from V and 6 bases from J, with 17 bases between. The CDR3 DNA reads TGTGCCAGCAGCCCATTTACAGGGCGCGGCGAGCAGTACTTC. Its translation: CASSPFTGRGEQYF. The full variable domain, in which reference TRBV11-2 and TRBJ2-7 provide the parts outside the CDR3, is EAGVAQSPRYKIIEKRQSVAFWCNPISGHATLYWYQQILGQGPKLLIQFQNNGVVDDSQLPKDRFSAERLKGVDSTLKIQPAKLEDSAVYLCASSPFTGRGEQYFGPGTRLTVT.

For this clonotype: At one end the junction does not follow the germline gene, possibly because of a read error. The chain is built from TRBV28 and TRBJ2-1; 14 bases are shared with TRBD2. Germline V gives CDR1 MDHEN, CDR2 SYDVKM. The CDR3 has 17 residues. CDR3: CASSLPTSGRAYDEQFF. For the CDR3, the DNA is TGTGCCAGCAGTCTACCGACTAGCGGGAGGGCCTACGATGAGCAGTTCTTC.

The chain couples TRBV5-1 to TRBJ2-1; 7 bases line up with TRBD1. The CDR3 totals 16 residues. CDR1 is SGHRS and CDR2 is YFSETQ in the germline V gene. Germline trimming cut 4 bases from V and 4 bases from J; bases unmatched to any gene: 11. CDR3 in amino acids: CASSDRDYDPYNEQFF. The CDR3 DNA follows: TGCGCCAGCAGCGACAGGGATTATGACCCGTACAATGAGCAGTTCTTC. The whole variable domain, filled in from reference TRBV5-1 and TRBJ2-1, reads KAGVTQTPRYLIKTRGQQVTLSCSPISGHRSVSWYQQTPGQGLQFLFEYFSETQRNKGNFPGRFSGRQFSNSRSEMNVSTLELGDSALYLCASSDRDYDPYNEQFFGPGTRLTVL.

The rearrangement links TRBV30 to TRBJ1-5; unclear D gene. Germline-derived CDR1 and CDR2 are GTSNPN and SVGIG (reference sequence). This CDR3 has 13 residues. The V end was cut by 0 bases, the J end by 4 bases, with 7 bases between. The CDR3 protein is CAWSVQSNQPQHF. Written as DNA, the CDR3 is TGTGCCTGGAGTGTACAGTCGAATCAGCCCCAGCATTTT. The whole variable domain, filled in from reference TRBV30 and TRBJ1-5, reads SQTIHQWPATLVQPVGSPLSLECTVEGTSNPNLYWYRQAAGRGLQLLFYSVGIGQISSEVPQNLSASRPQDRQFILSSKKLLLSDSGFYLCAWSVQSNQPQHFGDGTRLSIL.

The V call is TRBV7-2, the J call TRBJ2-3; a weak D match, TRBD2 (5 bases). This CDR3 has 15 residues. The V end was cut by 1 base, the J end by 0 bases, with 8 bases between. Germline V lookup: CDR1 SGHTA, CDR2 FQGNSA. The chain's CDR3 is CASSLVATSTDTQYF. The CDR3 region has the DNA TGTGCCAGCAGCTTAGTAGCGACTAGCACAGATACGCAGTATTTT.

The chain recombines TRBV4-1 with TRBJ2-1; D perhaps matches TRBD2 (5 bases). Germline V CDR1 and CDR2: MGHRA, YSYEKL. There are 17 residues in the CDR3. The V gene lost 4 bases and the J gene lost 3 bases, with 19 bases spanning the gap. DNA of the CDR3: TGCGCCAGCAGCCGCCACGAGAGAGTCGAGGGCTACAATGAGCAGTTCTTC. It encodes CASSRHERVEGYNEQFF.

CDR3 loop: CASSLGSDGANVLTF. The CDR3 DNA sequence: TGTGCCAGCAGTTTAGGTTCAGATGGGGCCAACGTCCTGACTTTC. The V and J genes are TRBV27 and TRBJ2-6; unclear D gene. V shed 2 bases and J shed 3 bases, with 8 bases lying between them. CDR3 length: 15 amino acids. Germline loops: CDR1 MNHEY, CDR2 SMNVEV (reference sequence).

The genes are TRBV9 and TRBJ2-1; TRBD2 is a possible D gene (7 bases). CDR1 SGDLS and CDR2 YYNGEE come from the germline V gene. Trimming left V 7 bases short and J 1 base short, with 18 bases between. CDR3 size: 16 residues. The CDR3 is CASGGGGSASYNEQFF. The CDR3 DNA reads TGTGCCAGCGGGGGCGGCGGGAGTGCGTCCTACAATGAGCAGTTCTTC.

This clonotype was observed once. The V call is TRBV13, the J call TRBJ2-7, with 8 bases fitting TRBD2. Germline CDR1 PRHDT, CDR2 FYEKMQ (reference sequence). V shed 5 bases, J shed 3 bases, and the junction held 9 bases outside the gene matches. This CDR3 contains 15 residues. The CDR3 protein is CASSPRLATIYEQYF. The CDR3 DNA is TGTGCCAGCAGCCCCAGACTAGCGACTATCTACGAGCAGTACTTC.

This chain links TRBV15 with TRBJ2-5; D call uncertain. The CDR3 totals 12 residues. Trimming removed 5 bases from V and 7 bases from J, with 11 bases in between. Looked up from germline, CDR1 is LNHNV and CDR2 is YYDKDF (reference sequence). This chain's CDR3 is CATSGVTGTQYF. In nucleotides, the CDR3 is TGTGCCACCAGCGGAGTCACGGGGACCCAGTACTTC.

The rearrangement joins TRBV2 to TRBJ2-1; 9 nucleotides match TRBD2. The CDR3 is 16 residues long. The germline CDR1 and CDR2 sequences are SNHLY and FYNNEI. J lost 4 bases, V lost 2 bases, and 6 bases had no gene match. CDR3 bases: TGTGCCAGCAGTGAACTGCTAGCGGGGCCATACAATGAGCAGTTCTTC. It is translated as CASSELLAGPYNEQFF.

The chain joins TRBV20-1 to TRBJ2-7; 13 nucleotides match TRBD2. CDR1 and CDR2 from the germline V gene are DFQATT and SNEGSKA (reference sequence). The length of the CDR3 is 15 residues. V shed 2 bases and J 2 bases; nucleotides not matched to a gene: 3. The CDR3: CSARQGLAGTYEQYF. The CDR3 coding sequence is TGCAGTGCTAGACAGGGACTAGCGGGAACCTACGAGCAGTACTTC.

This clonotype was seen only once. V usage is TRBV13 and J usage is TRBJ2-1; TRBD2 matches 9 bases. The junction had 17 bases not matched to a gene; V was cut back by 4 bases and J by 4 bases. The CDR3 has 19 amino acids. The germline V gene encodes CDR1 PRHDT and CDR2 FYEKMQ (reference sequence). In nucleotides, the CDR3 is TGTGCCAGCAGCTCCCGCAAGGCGGCGGGAGGGCCGCTGTACAATGAGCAGTTCTTC. Translation gives CASSSRKAAGGPLYNEQFF.